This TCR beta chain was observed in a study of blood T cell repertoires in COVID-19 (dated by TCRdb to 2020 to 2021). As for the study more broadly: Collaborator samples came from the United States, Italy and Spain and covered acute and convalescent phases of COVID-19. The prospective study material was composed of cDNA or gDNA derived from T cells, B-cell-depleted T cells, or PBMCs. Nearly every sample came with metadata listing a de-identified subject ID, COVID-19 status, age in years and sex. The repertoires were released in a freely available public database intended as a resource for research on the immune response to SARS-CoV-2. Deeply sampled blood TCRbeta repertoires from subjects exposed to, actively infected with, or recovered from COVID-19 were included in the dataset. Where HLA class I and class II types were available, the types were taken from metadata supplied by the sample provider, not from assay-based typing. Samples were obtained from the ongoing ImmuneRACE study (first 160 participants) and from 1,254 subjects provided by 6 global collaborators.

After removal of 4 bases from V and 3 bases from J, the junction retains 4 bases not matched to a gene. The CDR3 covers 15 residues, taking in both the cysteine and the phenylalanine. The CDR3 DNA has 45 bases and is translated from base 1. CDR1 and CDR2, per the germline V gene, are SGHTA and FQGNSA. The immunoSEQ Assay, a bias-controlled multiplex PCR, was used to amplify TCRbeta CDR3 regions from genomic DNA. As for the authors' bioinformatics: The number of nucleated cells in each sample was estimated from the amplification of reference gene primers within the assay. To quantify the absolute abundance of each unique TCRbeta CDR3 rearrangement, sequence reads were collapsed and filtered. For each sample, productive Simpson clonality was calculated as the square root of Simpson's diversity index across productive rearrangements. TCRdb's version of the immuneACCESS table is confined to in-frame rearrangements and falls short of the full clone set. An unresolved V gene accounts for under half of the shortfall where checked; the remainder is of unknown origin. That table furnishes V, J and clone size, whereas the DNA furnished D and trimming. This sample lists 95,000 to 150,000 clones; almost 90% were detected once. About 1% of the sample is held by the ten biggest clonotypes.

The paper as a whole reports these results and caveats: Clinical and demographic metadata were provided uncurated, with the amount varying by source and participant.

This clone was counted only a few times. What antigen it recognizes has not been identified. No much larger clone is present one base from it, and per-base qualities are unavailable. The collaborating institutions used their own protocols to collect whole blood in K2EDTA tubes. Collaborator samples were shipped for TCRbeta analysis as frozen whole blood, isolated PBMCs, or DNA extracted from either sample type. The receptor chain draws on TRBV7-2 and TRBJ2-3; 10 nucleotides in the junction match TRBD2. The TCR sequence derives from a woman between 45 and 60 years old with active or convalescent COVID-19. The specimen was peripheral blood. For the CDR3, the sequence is CASSSSGRGTDTQYF. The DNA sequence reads TGTGCCAGCAGCTCTAGCGGGAGAGGGACAGATACGCAGTATTTT.